The clone carrying this T cell receptor beta chain was seen just once. This entry belongs to a study of blood T cell repertoires in COVID-19. The CDR3 has 14 amino acids. The germline V and J ends were trimmed by 4 bases and 5 bases, with 14 bases remaining between them. The germline gives CDR1 MGHRA, CDR2 YSYEKL. Assay: immunoSEQ multiplex PCR; the TCRdb copy retains only in-frame clones and omits some. The sample shows some 150,000 clones, around 87% of them seen only once. This clonotype was obtained from a woman in her forties or fifties with active or convalescent COVID-19. This sequence joins TRBV4-1 and TRBJ1-2; TRBD1 is a possible D gene (5 bases). Specimen: peripheral blood. This chain's CDR3 is CASSPARAGYGYTF. The CDR3 DNA is TGCGCCAGCAGCCCCGCAAGGGCAGGGTATGGCTACACCTTC.